This TCR beta chain was identified in a study of shared T cell receptors in the human thymus. The CDR3 sequence is 16 residues long. CDR1 is SGHDN, CDR2 FVKESK, per germline. The V and J ends lost 1 base and 0 bases respectively, with 9 bases between them. The method was immunoSEQ multiplex PCR; TCRdb's version includes in-frame clones alone and lacks a portion of them. The sample holds roughly 550,000 clones; about 84% are singletons and the top ten take 0.013%. This sample was also put to use in a study of human thymus T cells. Per that study: Resections were taken during corrective heart surgery, and the thymus tissue came from these. Within thymic and blood repertoires, V and J gene usage appeared to be biased.

The sequencing sample was made of thymocytes. This sequence originates from a boy under two years old with a congenital heart defect. The chain employs TRBV14 and TRBJ2-2; possible D gene TRBD2, 5 bases. The CDR3 nucleotides read TGTGCCAGCAGCCAAGGGGCGGGCGCGAACACCGGGGAGCTGTTTTTT. This codes for CASSQGAGANTGELFF.